The next 8 T cell receptor beta chains were all read from a single sample in a study of regulatory T cells in long-lasting Graves disease. Time point: newly diagnosed GD, antithyroid drugs for less than 3 months. Isolated PBMC RNA provided the starting material for the TCR library. In building TCR beta libraries, iRepertoire HTBI primers were used together with Arm-PCR of CDR3 regions. TCRdb re-analysed the multiplex PCR reads in MiXCR, keeping a single row per CDR3 protein. The sample shows over 350,000 distinct CDR3 sequences, around 16% of them seen only once. These data also formed part of another study, on T cells in Graves' hyperthyroidism and ophthalmopathy.

Source: peripheral blood mononuclear cells (PBMCs), taken at new diagnosis, from a patient treated with antithyroid drugs. The receptors originated from a woman aged 40 to 49 with Graves disease.

The table lists this clonotype with many counts. The rearrangement uses TRBV5-1 and TRBJ2-1, with TRBD2 identical over 8 bases. Unmatched junction bases numbered 13, after V lost 6 bases and J lost 14 bases. Germline CDR1 and CDR2: SGHRS and YFSETQ. The CDR3 length is 13 residues. In nucleotides, the CDR3 is TGCGCCAGCACCGACGGACTAGCTTTATCCGAGTTCTTC. It is translated as CASTDGLALSEFF.

Many counts were recorded for this clonotype. The V gene is TRBV6-6, the J gene TRBJ2-7, with 7 nucleotides matching TRBD1. Germline V gene sequence: CDR1 MNHNY, CDR2 SVGAGI (reference sequence). CDR3 length: 18 amino acids. V lost 0 bases, J lost 5 bases, and 16 bases stayed unmatched. Written as DNA, the CDR3 is TGTGCCAGCAGTTACTCGAGGGGGCGCGTTGCTGAGGTCCACGAGCAGTACTTC. Translating it yields CASSYSRGRVAEVHEQYF.

V usage is TRBV20-1 and J usage is TRBJ2-1; D call uncertain. The CDR3 loop spans 10 amino acids. V was pared by 1 base and J by 10 bases, with 5 bases between. In germline, CDR1 is DFQATT, CDR2 SNEGSKA (reference sequence). CDR3 coding DNA: TGCAGTGCTAGAGTAGGAGAGCAGTTCTTC. As protein: CSARVGEQFF.

This clonotype has a count of ten or more. The chain links TRBV2 to TRBJ2-2; 10 positions match TRBD2. The germline CDR1 and CDR2 sequences are SNHLY and FYNNEI. The V and J ends lost 0 bases and 5 bases, in that order; junction bases with no gene match: 0. This CDR3 comprises 15 residues. The CDR3 loop reads CASSEALAGTGELFF. The CDR3 region has the DNA TGTGCCAGCAGTGAAGCACTAGCGGGAACCGGGGAGCTGTTTTTT.

This chain connects TRBV12-3 or TRBV12-4 to TRBJ2-3, with a tentative D call TRBD2 (7 bases). Trimming left V 5 bases short and J 5 bases short, with 20 bases between. This CDR3 contains 16 residues. CDR3 in amino acids: CASSQLLGGAGDTQYF. As DNA, the CDR3 is TGTGCCAGCAGTCAGCTTTTGGGGGGGGCCGGAGATACGCAGTATTTT.

This clonotype has ten or more counts. The V call is TRBV25-1, the J call TRBJ2-1; D might be TRBD2 (5 bases). Germline CDR1 MGHDK, CDR2 SYGVNS. V lost 4 bases, J lost 9 bases, and 25 bases lay in between. This CDR3 contains 17 residues. The CDR3 bases are TGTGCCAGCAGTGTTACAACCGGGCTAGCTGGCGGCGGTGAGCAGTTCTTC. It translates to CASSVTTGLAGGGEQFF.

The CDR3 bases are TGTGCCAGCAGCAGCTGGGACAGTAAAAACATTCAGTACTTC. Protein product: CASSSWDSKNIQYF. J is TRBJ2-4 and V is TRBV7-3, with 7 bases fitting TRBD1. CDR1 and CDR2 (germline): SGHTA, FQGTGA. The trim removed 5 bases at V and 4 bases at J, leaving 5 bases unmatched. The CDR3 extends over 14 amino acids.

In its sample, this clonotype was seen a few times. The chain combines TRBV4-1 with TRBJ2-7, with 10 bases matching TRBD2. CDR3 length: 15 amino acids. Unmatched junction bases numbered 5, after V lost 3 bases and J lost 3 bases. The germline gives CDR1 MGHRA, CDR2 YSYEKL. The CDR3 nucleotides read TGCGCCAGCAGCCACACTAGCGGGACAATCTACGAGCAGTACTTC. Translation gives CASSHTSGTIYEQYF.